This passage covers 24 T cell receptor beta chains from one sample sequenced in a study of blood T cells in healthy people across ages. With a J-beta primer mix and a sample-barcoded 5' primer, a second PCR ran 7 to 11 cycles. A single record per CDR3 protein comes from TCRdb applying MiXCR to the 5' RACE reads. The sample carries 550,000 to 800,000 distinct CDR3 sequences, approximately 29% recorded once. Material for sequencing was blood. All receptors derive from a woman older than 75 in good health.

This clonotype has more than one count but fewer than ten. V is TRBV7-8 and J is TRBJ1-1; a weak D match, TRBD1 (5 bases). Germline CDR1 reads SGHVS; CDR2 reads FQNEAQ. Trimming shortened V by 0 bases and J by 1 base, and 9 bases separated the two germline ends. The length of the CDR3 is 15 residues. The CDR3 sequence: CASSLANRRNTEAFF. CDR3 coding DNA: TGTGCCAGCAGCTTAGCGAACAGGAGGAACACTGAAGCTTTCTTT.

This clonotype was counted between two and nine times. This chain uses TRBV20-1 with TRBJ1-3; D is uncertain. This CDR3 spans 14 amino acids. The germline CDR1 and CDR2 sequences are DFQATT and SNEGSKA (reference sequence). Trimming stripped 5 bases from V and 0 bases from J, with 11 bases between. CDR3 sequence reads: CSAAGPNSGNTIYF. The DNA of the CDR3 is TGCAGTGCTGCCGGACCGAACTCTGGAAACACCATATATTTT.

This clonotype was counted only a few times. This may stem from a read error, because a much larger clone lies one nucleotide away. The V gene is TRBV27, the J gene TRBJ2-6; D may correspond to TRBD1 or TRBD2 (5 bases each). Germline CDR1 reads MNHEY; CDR2 reads SMNVEV (reference sequence). The CDR3 spans 19 residues. The CDR3 DNA reads as TGTGCCAGCAGCCTCCTTATAGGGACGGCCAGCTCTGGGGCCAACGTCCGGACTTTC. Its translation: CASSLLIGTASSGANVRTF.

On this clonotype itself: A much larger clone sits a single nucleotide away, making a read error possible. The genes are TRBV18 and TRBJ1-2; no clear D gene. CDR3 length: 12 residues. Trimming took off 8 bases at V and 6 bases at J, with 13 bases between the two ends. Germline CDR1 and CDR2: KGHSH and LQKENI. The CDR3 sequence is CASNADSHGYTF. DNA of the CDR3: TGTGCCAGCAACGCGGACTCTCATGGCTACACCTTC. The variable domain in full, completed from reference TRBV18 and TRBJ1-2, reads NAGVMQNPRHLVRRRGQEARLRCSPMKGHSHVYWYRQLPEEGLKFMVYLQKENIIDESGMPKERFSAEFPKEGPSILRIQQVVRGDSAAYFCASNADSHGYTFGSGTRLTVV.

The chain combines TRBV7-2 with TRBJ2-3, with D uncertain. V shed 5 bases and J shed 4 bases, with 10 bases lying between them. The CDR3 length is 13 residues. Germline lookup yields CDR1 SGHTA and CDR2 FQGNSA. CDR3 amino acids: CASSPRWADTQYF. CDR3 nucleotide sequence: TGTGCCAGCAGCCCCCGTTGGGCAGATACGCAGTATTTT.

In this sample, this clonotype turned up a few times. The chain joins TRBV4-3 to TRBJ2-2, with D perhaps being TRBD1 or TRBD2 (5 bases each). V lost 4 bases to trimming and J lost 1 base, with 10 bases between them. The CDR3 consists of 15 residues. The germline V gene has CDR1 LGHNA and CDR2 YSLEER. As DNA, the CDR3 is TGCGCCAGCAGCCCAAGGGGAGAGAACACCGGGGAGCTGTTTTTT. Amino acid sequence: CASSPRGENTGELFF.

This clonotype was seen ten or more times. The chain recombines TRBV13 with TRBJ2-5, with D possibly being TRBD2 (5 bases). V was trimmed by 2 bases and J by 2 bases, leaving 15 bases between them. The V gene's germline CDR1 is PRHDT and CDR2 FYEKMQ (reference sequence). The CDR3 has 16 amino acids. The CDR3 region is CASSLRQRRLQETQYF. The CDR3 bases are TGTGCCAGCAGCTTACGCCAGCGGAGACTTCAAGAGACCCAGTACTTC.

This chain uses TRBV7-8 with TRBJ1-2; TRBD1 aligns across 9 bases. V gave up 2 bases and J gave up 12 bases; unmatched junction bases: 7. The CDR3 extends over 13 amino acids. Germline V gene sequence: CDR1 SGHVS, CDR2 FQNEAQ. The CDR3 loop reads CASSLYDRGIDTF. The CDR3 nucleotides read TGTGCCAGCAGCTTATACGACAGGGGGATAGACACCTTC.

As DNA, the CDR3 is TGTGCCAGCTCCAGAGGGGGGGGTCTCCACAATGAGCAGTTCTTC. This sequence encodes CASSRGGGLHNEQFF. V gene TRBV18 combines with J gene TRBJ2-1, with a tentative D call TRBD2 (7 bases). The CDR3 is made up of 15 amino acids. V was trimmed by 6 bases and J by 5 bases, leaving 17 bases between them. Germline V gives CDR1 KGHSH, CDR2 LQKENI.

In regard to this clonotype: Since a much larger clone is just one base distant, this may be a read error. This sequence joins TRBV12-3 or TRBV12-4 and TRBJ2-7; no clear D gene. V was shortened by 4 bases and J by 5 bases, with 9 bases between the two germline ends. The CDR3 sequence is 12 residues long. The chain's CDR3 is CASSSVQNEQYF. Here the CDR3 DNA reads TGTGCCAGCAGTTCGGTTCAAAACGAGCAGTACTTC.

This rearrangement joins TRBV6-1 to TRBJ1-2; D unresolved. Germline values: CDR1 MNHNS, CDR2 SASEGT. The V end lost 1 base, the J end lost 8 bases, and 17 bases lay between the germline ends. CDR3 size: 15 residues. The CDR3 sequence is CASSEGATPPEGYTF. CDR3 sequence (DNA): TGTGCCAGCAGTGAAGGGGCGACCCCCCCGGAAGGCTACACCTTC.

This clonotype has only a few counts. V gene TRBV28 combines with J gene TRBJ1-6; no clear D gene. This CDR3 has 12 residues. Germline V gene data show CDR1 as MDHEN and CDR2 as SYDVKM. The germline V and J ends were trimmed by 6 bases and 11 bases, with 11 bases remaining between them. The CDR3 here is CASRAPVPPLHF. For the CDR3, the DNA is TGTGCCAGCAGAGCCCCGGTTCCACCCCTCCACTTT.

The chain recombines TRBV28 with TRBJ2-1; no clear D. Trimming removed 4 bases from V and 8 bases from J, with 15 bases in between. The CDR3 has 14 amino acids. Germline CDR1 reads MDHEN; CDR2 reads SYDVKM. The CDR3 nucleotides read TGTGCCAGCAGTTCCTTAGAAGGTGGGGATGAGCAGTTCTTC. As protein: CASSSLEGGDEQFF. Full variable domain (missing parts from reference TRBV28 and TRBJ2-1): DVKVTQSSRYLVKRTGEKVFLECVQDMDHENMFWYRQDPGLGLRLIYFSYDVKMKEKGDIPEGYSVSREKKERFSLILESASTNQTSMYLCASSSLEGGDEQFFGPGTRLTVL.

A word on this clonotype: A junction boundary mismatches the germline segment, possibly from a read error. The J gene is TRBJ2-5, the V gene TRBV7-2; D is possibly TRBD2 (6 bases). Per the germline V gene, CDR1 is SGHTA and CDR2 is FQGNSA. This CDR3 has 18 residues. This CDR3 reads CAGSLAQIGGAFGNEQYF. For the CDR3, the DNA is TGTGCCGGCAGCTTAGCGCAGATTGGCGGGGCCTTTGGGAATGAGCAGTACTTC.

This clonotype showed up just a few times. A much larger clone lies a single base off, so this may be a read error. The chain recombines TRBV11-3 with TRBJ2-5; 9 nucleotides match TRBD1. The CDR3 extends over 16 amino acids. Germline V gives CDR1 SGHNT, CDR2 YENEEA. V trimming: 5 bases; J trimming: 11 bases; junction bases outside the gene matches: 18. CDR3 bases: TGTGCCAGCAGCCGATACACCGGGACAGGGTTCAATGAGCAGTACTTC. Amino acid sequence: CASSRYTGTGFNEQYF.

Note on this clonotype: This sequence may be a read error, since a much larger clone differs from it by one base. This rearrangement joins TRBV7-9 to TRBJ2-5; possible D gene TRBD2, 6 bases. The J call could be wrong; TRBJ2-7 is a better fit for the DNA end. Germline CDR1 and CDR2: SEHNR and FQNEAQ (reference sequence). The CDR3 is made up of 14 amino acids. This CDR3 is CAGSSLRRAPEQYF. The CDR3 DNA reads as TGTGCCGGCAGCTCCCTAAGGAGGGCTCCCGAGCAGTACTTC.

In this sample, this clonotype turned up a few times. Since a much larger clone is just one base distant, this may be a read error. The chain carries TRBV7-2 and TRBJ2-7; 9 bases map to TRBD2. The J segment lost 10 bases and the V segment lost 8 bases, leaving 15 bases of the junction unmatched. The CDR3 contains 14 residues. Germline V gives CDR1 SGHTA, CDR2 FQGNSA. In nucleotides, the CDR3 is TGTGCCAGCGAAAGAGCGGGGGGTCTTGGGGCCCAGTACTTC. It codes for CASERAGGLGAQYF.

The V call is TRBV20-1, the J call TRBJ2-1, with 9 bases fitting TRBD1. The J segment lost 9 bases and the V segment lost 6 bases, leaving 3 bases of the junction unmatched. Germline CDR1 is DFQATT and CDR2 is SNEGSKA (reference sequence). This CDR3 is built from 11 residues. CDR3 bases: TGCAGTGCCACAGGGGGCGGTGAGCAGTTCTTC. Protein: CSATGGGEQFF.

As regards this clonotype: Possible read error: a much larger clone is one base away. The rearrangement links TRBV5-6 to TRBJ2-5; possible D gene TRBD2, 6 bases. The CDR3 is made up of 16 amino acids. Trimming shortened V by 0 bases and J by 11 bases, and 23 bases separated the two germline ends. Germline CDR1 is SGHDT and CDR2 is YYEEEE. The CDR3 nucleotides read TGTGCCAGCAGCTTGGAGGCGGGACCTACCTACAATGAGCAGTACTTC. Protein product: CASSLEAGPTYNEQYF.

This clonotype has more than one count but fewer than ten. The rearrangement links TRBV5-1 to TRBJ2-2; 11 nucleotides line up with TRBD2. The V gene's germline CDR1 is SGHRS and CDR2 YFSETQ. Trimming removed 2 bases from V and 4 bases from J; junction bases left unmatched: 4. The CDR3 totals 16 residues. DNA for the CDR3: TGCGCCAGCAGCTTAATAGGACTAGCGGGCACCGGGGAGCTGTTTTTT. The encoded protein is CASSLIGLAGTGELFF.

This clonotype appeared many times. V and J are TRBV6-2 or TRBV6-3 and TRBJ1-5, with D perhaps TRBD1 (5 bases). Germline loops: CDR1 MNHEY, CDR2 SVGEGT. V lost 8 bases to trimming and J lost 0 bases, with 20 bases between them. The CDR3 runs to 17 residues. The CDR3 nucleotides read TGTGCCAGCGTCCAGGGTTTCACTACGTATAGCAATCAGCCCCAGCATTTT. Its translation: CASVQGFTTYSNQPQHF.

With regard to this clonotype: One junction end does not reproduce the germline sequence, and a read error may be involved. CDR3 sequence: CSVPTGAGANVLTF. The CDR3 coding sequence is TGTAGTGTTCCTACAGGGGCAGGGGCCAACGTCCTGACTTTC. This chain connects TRBV20-1 to TRBJ2-6; 7 bases are shared with TRBD1. This CDR3 region has 14 residues. The germline CDR1 and CDR2 sequences are DFQATT and SNEGSKA (reference sequence).

About this clonotype itself: A much bigger clone sits one base away, suggesting this may be a read error. The chain has TRBV20-1 and TRBJ2-5; 7 nucleotides match TRBD2. Germline lookup yields CDR1 DFQATT and CDR2 SNEGSKA (reference sequence). The CDR3 length is 14 residues. The DNA for the CDR3 is TGCAATGCCCCAAGCGGGGCGGGTGGAGAGACCCAGTACTTC. Protein product: CNAPSGAGGETQYF.

The chain has TRBV4-3 and TRBJ1-1; a weak D match, TRBD1 (6 bases). The CDR3 totals 14 residues. The germline V gene has CDR1 LGHNA and CDR2 YSLEER. Trimming shortened V by 4 bases and J by 3 bases, and 12 bases separated the two germline ends. CDR3 region: CASSPDSWDTEAFF. DNA of the CDR3: TGCGCCAGCAGCCCGGACAGTTGGGACACTGAAGCTTTCTTT.